This passage covers 29 T cell receptor beta chains from one sample sequenced in a study of T cells in tumors after PD-1 blockade. Sequenced by immunoSEQ multiplex PCR; TCRdb stores in-frame clones only, minus some. The sample yields fewer than 25,000 clones, roughly 80% seen once. Here the sequenced sample was PBMCs, taken after anti-PD-1 treatment. These receptors came from a human donor with basal cell carcinoma.

The chain uses TRBV5-5 and TRBJ2-1; the match to TRBD1 covers 9 bases. Germline lookup yields CDR1 SGHKS and CDR2 YYEKEE (reference sequence). This CDR3 contains 18 residues. The J segment lost 4 bases and the V segment lost 1 base, leaving 12 bases of the junction unmatched. DNA for the CDR3: TGTGCCAGCAGCTTGAGGGCACCCCGGGACAGGGTATACAATGAGCAGTTCTTC. Residues: CASSLRAPRDRVYNEQFF.

This rearrangement joins TRBV27 to TRBJ1-6, with TRBD1 matching over 9 bases. The CDR3 runs to 17 residues. V was clipped by 6 bases and J by 7 bases; unmatched bases: 13. Germline values: CDR1 MNHEY, CDR2 SMNVEV (reference sequence). CDR3 sequence reads: CASSRRGQGLGNSPLHF. DNA for the CDR3: TGTGCCAGCAGCCGAAGGGGACAGGGCTTAGGAAATTCACCCCTCCACTTT.

The rearrangement links TRBV7-2 to TRBJ1-6, with TRBD1 matching 11 bases. Germline CDR1 and CDR2: SGHTA and FQGNSA. This CDR3 comprises 15 residues. V lost 5 bases and J lost 10; bases outside the gene matches: 7. The CDR3 DNA reads as TGTGCCAGCAGCACCCGGGACAGGGGGTGGTCACCCCTCCACTTT. As protein: CASSTRDRGWSPLHF.

This rearrangement joins TRBV7-8 to TRBJ2-7; D may match TRBD1 or TRBD2 (5 bases each). Trimming took off 5 bases at V and 1 base at J, with 12 bases between the two ends. The germline CDR1 and CDR2 sequences are SGHVS and FQNEAQ. The CDR3 extends over 14 amino acids. The CDR3 nucleotides are TGTGCCAGCAGCGTCCGGGACGTATCCTACGAGCAGTACTTC. Translating gives CASSVRDVSYEQYF.

This rearrangement joins TRBV6-5 to TRBJ2-1; the D gene could be TRBD1 or TRBD2 (6 bases each). The CDR3 is made up of 13 amino acids. Germline V gene lookup returns CDR1 MNHEY and CDR2 SVGAGI. Trimming removed 5 bases at V and 8 bases at J, with 13 bases between. In DNA, the CDR3 is TGTGCCAGCAGTCCCCCCGGGGGCTATGAGCAGTTCTTC. This gives the protein CASSPPGGYEQFF.

CDR3 nucleotides: TGCAGCGTTGAACGTGGGGCTAACTATGGCTACACCTTC. Its protein is CSVERGANYGYTF. The chain has TRBV29-1 and TRBJ1-2; D is uncertain. Germline CDR1 and CDR2: SQVTM and ANQGSEA. V was trimmed by 2 bases and J by 0 bases, leaving 7 bases between them. This CDR3 spans 13 amino acids.

This clone was observed a handful of times. This chain links TRBV2 with TRBJ1-5; no reliable D call. Germline V gene data show CDR1 as SNHLY and CDR2 as FYNNEI. Trimming stripped 10 bases from V and 2 bases from J, with 15 bases between. The CDR3 runs 14 residues. As DNA, the CDR3 is TGTGCCACCCGCTCGGGTCAGGGCAATCAGCCCCAGCATTTT. Its translation: CATRSGQGNQPQHF.

J is TRBJ2-7 and V is TRBV19; TRBD1 matches 11 bases. In germline, CDR1 is LNHDA, CDR2 SQIVND (reference sequence). V lost 6 bases, J lost 1 base, and 2 bases stayed unmatched. This CDR3 comprises 14 residues. CDR3 in DNA: TGTGCCAGTAGGGGGACAGGGGGTTCCTACGAGCAGTACTTC. Translating it yields CASRGTGGSYEQYF.

The rearrangement uses TRBV7-9 and TRBJ2-1; maybe TRBD1 (5 bases). The germline V gene encodes CDR1 SEHNR and CDR2 FQNEAQ (reference sequence). Trimming stripped 1 base from V and 7 bases from J, with 14 bases between. The CDR3 contains 15 residues. CDR3 sequence: CASSLGTSAGNEQFF. The CDR3 bases are TGTGCCAGCAGCTTAGGGACCTCGGCAGGGAATGAGCAGTTCTTC.

On this clone: Compared with germline, one end of the junction differs, possibly owing to a read error. V gene TRBV2 combines with J gene TRBJ1-1, with TRBD1 matching over 9 bases. CDR1 SNHLY and CDR2 FYNNEI come from the germline V gene. This CDR3 has 13 residues. The CDR3 is CASSEYWDRARLF. The CDR3, as DNA: TGTGCCAGCAGTGAATATTGGGACAGGGCCCGATTATTT.

V is TRBV11-2 and J is TRBJ2-3; D tentatively reads TRBD1 or TRBD2 (6 bases each). Germline V gene lookup returns CDR1 SGHAT and CDR2 FQNNGV. The V and J ends lost 6 bases and 1 base respectively, with 23 bases between them. This CDR3 has 18 residues. The DNA of the CDR3 is TGTGCCAGCAGGGCGTTTGGGGTACGGAGGGGGGGCACAGATACGCAGTATTTT. It translates to CASRAFGVRRGGTDTQYF.

The rearrangement uses TRBV5-1 and TRBJ1-3; D uncertain. This CDR3 region has 15 residues. Trimming shortened V by 0 bases and J by 1 base, and 8 bases separated the two germline ends. Germline CDR1 is SGHRS and CDR2 is YFSETQ. The CDR3 reads CASSLAQPSGNTIYF. CDR3 DNA sequence: TGCGCCAGCAGCTTGGCACAGCCATCTGGAAACACCATATATTTT.

In this sample, this clone turned up a few times. The chain is built from TRBV13 and TRBJ2-2; 11 bases are shared with TRBD2. The CDR3 consists of 17 residues. After removal of 5 bases from V and 5 bases from J, the junction contained 10 bases not matched to a gene. Germline V lookup: CDR1 PRHDT, CDR2 FYEKMQ (reference sequence). The DNA for the CDR3 is TGTGCCAGCAGCGCCCTGACTAGCGGGGACCTGACCGGGGAGCTGTTTTTT. Translation: CASSALTSGDLTGELFF.

V usage is TRBV3-1 (or the pseudogene TRBV3-2) and J usage is TRBJ2-1; 7 nucleotides match TRBD2. Germline trimming cut 5 bases from V and 6 bases from J; bases unmatched to any gene: 4. CDR3 length: 13 amino acids. CDR1 and CDR2 from the germline V gene are LGHDT and YNNKEL (reference sequence). The CDR3 here is CASSSIAGNEQFF. As DNA, the CDR3 is TGTGCCAGCAGCTCAATAGCGGGCAATGAGCAGTTCTTC.

V usage is TRBV19 and J usage is TRBJ1-2; 12 nucleotides line up with TRBD1. Unmatched junction bases numbered 9, after V lost 6 bases and J lost 4 bases. CDR3 length equals 16 residues. CDR1 and CDR2 from the germline V gene are LNHDA and SQIVND (reference sequence). The CDR3 loop is CASSRDRGPGGYGYTF. The CDR3 DNA reads as TGTGCCAGTAGCCGGGACAGGGGGCCCGGGGGCTATGGCTACACCTTC.

This clone was picked up a small number of times. The chain employs TRBV7-9 and TRBJ1-2, with D possibly matching TRBD1 (5 bases). The CDR3 contains 13 residues. The ends were cut back, 6 bases at V and 4 bases at J, with 12 bases in the middle. Per germline, CDR1 SEHNR and CDR2 FQNEAQ (reference sequence). The CDR3 DNA is TGTGCCAGCAGTCAGACAGTCAGCTATGGCTACACCTTC. Amino acid sequence: CASSQTVSYGYTF.

This clone is categorized as medium-sized. The J gene is TRBJ2-5, the V gene TRBV5-4; 14 positions agree with TRBD2. V lost 2 bases, J lost 5 bases, and 2 bases stayed unmatched. Germline assignment: CDR1 SGHNT and CDR2 YYREEE (reference sequence). The CDR3 covers 15 residues. In DNA, the CDR3 is TGTGCCAGCAGCTTACGGACTAGCGGGGGGGAGACCCAGTACTTC. Its protein is CASSLRTSGGETQYF.

The V gene is TRBV25-1, the J gene TRBJ2-3, with D perhaps matching TRBD1 or TRBD2 (6 bases each). Germline V gene lookup returns CDR1 MGHDK and CDR2 SYGVNS. The CDR3 consists of 16 residues. The V and J ends lost 5 bases and 2 bases respectively, with 17 bases between them. DNA of the CDR3: TGTGCCAGCAGTCCCAGGGGCGGGGACATCACAGATACGCAGTATTTT. Its protein is CASSPRGGDITDTQYF.

In this sample, this clone turned up once. The CDR3 region has the DNA TGTGCCAGTAGTATGACAGGGTCCCGCTCTGGGGCCAACGTCCTGACTTTC. This encodes CASSMTGSRSGANVLTF. The chain recombines TRBV19 with TRBJ2-6; 7 nucleotides match TRBD1. The V gene end was trimmed by 3 bases and the J gene end by 0 bases; junction bases not matched to a gene: 5. The CDR3 length is 17 residues. The germline V gene has CDR1 LNHDA and CDR2 SQIVND (reference sequence).

The chain combines TRBV6-6 with TRBJ1-5; no clear D gene. The CDR3 loop spans 13 amino acids. The V gene's germline CDR1 is MNHNY and CDR2 SVGAGI (reference sequence). Trimming took off 7 bases at V and 2 bases at J, with 9 bases between the two ends. CDR3 loop: CASISQGNQPQHF. The DNA for the CDR3 is TGTGCCAGCATTAGTCAGGGCAATCAGCCCCAGCATTTT.

The chain uses TRBV5-1 and TRBJ2-5, with D tentatively TRBD2 (6 bases). Germline V gene sequence: CDR1 SGHRS, CDR2 YFSETQ. V was shortened by 5 bases and J by 1 base, with 9 bases between the two germline ends. CDR3 length: 13 residues. This CDR3 is CASRGGIQETQYF. The CDR3 bases are TGCGCCAGCAGGGGCGGGATCCAAGAGACCCAGTACTTC.

The chain joins TRBV29-1 to TRBJ2-1, with TRBD1 identical over 7 bases. Germline V CDR1 and CDR2: SQVTM, ANQGSEA. The CDR3 runs 13 residues. Trimming at V came to 1 base and at J to 7 bases, leaving 4 bases not matched to a gene. For the CDR3, the DNA is TGCAGCGTTGAAGGCGGCAGGGGGAATGAGCAGTTCTTC. This encodes CSVEGGRGNEQFF.

The genes are TRBV12-3 or TRBV12-4 and TRBJ2-6, with D perhaps TRBD1 (5 bases). The CDR3 is made up of 12 amino acids. V was trimmed by 5 bases and J by 11 bases, leaving 10 bases between them. The CDR3 DNA reads TGTGCCAGCAGTGCCGGCAGGGACGTCCTGACTTTC. This sequence encodes CASSAGRDVLTF.

This chain joins TRBV6-6 and TRBJ1-5; D is unresolved. V was shortened by 5 bases and J by 2 bases, with 13 bases between the two germline ends. CDR1 is MNHNY and CDR2 is SVGAGI in the germline V gene (reference sequence). This CDR3 region has 15 residues. CDR3 nucleotide sequence: TGTGCCAGCAGTGGCTCGTGGACGGGCAATCAGCCCCAGCATTTT. It yields the protein CASSGSWTGNQPQHF.

This chain links TRBV6-4 with TRBJ2-3; D remains ambiguous. The V and J ends lost 2 bases and 4 bases respectively, with 10 bases between them. There are 14 residues in the CDR3. CDR1 is MRHNA, CDR2 SNTAGT, per germline. The CDR3 region has the DNA TGTGCCAGCAGTGACCGGGCTGCCGCAGATACGCAGTATTTT. This sequence encodes CASSDRAAADTQYF.

The V call is TRBV2, the J call TRBJ2-1, with D uncertain. This CDR3 contains 14 residues. CDR1 and CDR2 (germline): SNHLY, FYNNEI. V lost 3 bases to trimming and J lost 7 bases, with 13 bases between them. The CDR3, as DNA: TGTGCCAGCAGTGACCTGGACGGCTTGAATGAGCAGTTCTTC. Translation gives CASSDLDGLNEQFF.

V and J are TRBV6-6 and TRBJ1-1, with 11 positions matching TRBD1. V lost 8 bases, J lost 7 bases, and 12 bases stayed unmatched. The CDR3 consists of 15 residues. Germline lookup yields CDR1 MNHNY and CDR2 SVGAGI (reference sequence). The CDR3 nucleotides are TGTGCCAGCGGATCCGGGACAGGGGGTCCCAGTGAAGCTTTCTTT. Translated, it gives CASGSGTGGPSEAFF.

The V gene is TRBV11-2, the J gene TRBJ2-6; D not certain. The V end lost 5 bases, the J end lost 3 bases, and 17 bases lay between the germline ends. The CDR3 contains 17 residues. Germline V lookup: CDR1 SGHAT, CDR2 FQNNGV. CDR3 nucleotide sequence: TGTGCCAGCAGCCGCACCCCCCAGCTAAATGGGGCCAACGTCCTGACTTTC. The encoded protein is CASSRTPQLNGANVLTF.

The J gene is TRBJ1-2, the V gene TRBV16, with D uncertain. The CDR3 covers 14 residues. Germline CDR1 and CDR2: KGHSY and FQNENV. The V end lost 3 bases, the J end lost 2 bases, and 10 bases lay between the germline ends. The CDR3 nucleotides read TGTGCCAGCAGCCACCGTGACCGGAACTATGGCTACACCTTC. Amino acids: CASSHRDRNYGYTF.